Listed here are 21 T cell receptor beta chains from one sample, sequenced in a study of shared clonotypes between healthy human individuals. Repertoires were generated with immunoSEQ multiplex PCR, while TCRdb's copy carries only in-frame clones and drops some. The sample records roughly 640,000 clones, roughly 70% being singletons. The sample comprised memory CD4+ T cells sorted from blood. The subset denotes: CD45RA-negative fraction. The receptors come from a woman between 25 and 40 years old in good health.

Concerning this clone: Other DNA sequences of this sample code for an identical CDR3. The chain couples TRBV18 to TRBJ1-1, with D tentatively TRBD1 (5 bases). This CDR3 region has 13 residues. The V gene's germline CDR1 is KGHSH and CDR2 LQKENI. The V and J ends lost 3 bases and 4 bases respectively, with 9 bases between them. This CDR3 reads CASSPGVGTEAFF. As DNA, the CDR3 is TGTGCCAGCTCACCGGGGGTCGGCACTGAAGCTTTCTTT.

With respect to this clone: An end of the junction does not agree with germline; a read error may underlie this. V and J are TRBV20-1 and TRBJ2-4, with 10 bases identical to TRBD2. Germline CDR1 reads DFQATT; CDR2 reads SNEGSKA (reference sequence). The CDR3 runs 11 residues. The CDR3 sequence is CSTSGINIQYF. CDR3 nucleotides: TGCAGTACTAGCGGGATAAACATTCAGTACTTC.

This chain links TRBV7-7 with TRBJ2-3, with a possible D match to TRBD1 (6 bases). The CDR3 is made up of 14 amino acids. The germline CDR1 and CDR2 sequences are SSHAT and FNYEAQ (reference sequence). Trimming took 1 base from V and 5 from J, leaving 10 bases between them. CDR3: CASSLGSQGDTQYF. Here the CDR3 DNA reads TGTGCCAGCAGCTTAGGATCACAGGGAGATACGCAGTATTTT.

The CDR3 coding sequence is TGTGCCAGCAGTCCCCAGGAAGAAGCTTTCTTT. Residues: CASSPQEEAFF. The rearrangement uses TRBV2 and TRBJ1-1; D call uncertain. This CDR3 has 11 residues. V shed 5 bases and J shed 8 bases, with 9 bases lying between them. The V gene's germline CDR1 is SNHLY and CDR2 FYNNEI.

As for this clone: Since a much larger clone is just one base distant, this may be a read error. V is TRBV28 and J is TRBJ1-5; D remains ambiguous. The CDR3 loop spans 11 amino acids. V dropped 5 bases and J dropped 7 bases, with 6 bases sitting between them. Germline values: CDR1 MDHEN, CDR2 SYDVKM. CDR3 region: CASSIGQPQHF. The DNA for the CDR3 is TGTGCCAGCAGTATTGGGCAGCCCCAGCATTTT.

The rearrangement joins TRBV9 to TRBJ2-1, with TRBD2 matching 10 bases. The V and J ends lost 0 bases and 7 bases, in that order; junction bases with no gene match: 7. The CDR3 runs 16 residues. CDR1 SGDLS and CDR2 YYNGEE come from the germline V gene. CDR3 residues: CASSVGAGGPLNEQFF. In nucleotides, the CDR3 is TGTGCCAGCAGCGTAGGAGCGGGAGGGCCGTTGAATGAGCAGTTCTTC.

V gene TRBV18 combines with J gene TRBJ2-3, with D perhaps given as TRBD1 or TRBD2 (5 bases each). From germline, CDR1 is KGHSH and CDR2 LQKENI. Trimming left V 1 base short and J 3 bases short, with 8 bases between. The CDR3 sequence is 14 residues long. CDR3 amino acids: CASSPLGDTDTQYF. DNA for the CDR3: TGTGCCAGCTCACCACTGGGGGATACAGATACGCAGTATTTT.

The chain links TRBV11-2 to TRBJ2-7; D gene ambiguous. Germline values: CDR1 SGHAT, CDR2 FQNNGV. V lost 6 bases and J 3 bases, leaving 9 bases between the germline ends. The CDR3 loop spans 12 amino acids. The CDR3 DNA reads as TGTGCCAGCAGGGTGGGTAGCTACGAGCAGTACTTC. Its protein is CASRVGSYEQYF.

The chain links TRBV7-6 to TRBJ1-3; D is unclear. The CDR3 runs to 14 residues. Germline values: CDR1 SGHVS, CDR2 FNYEAQ. The V end lost 3 bases, the J end lost 8 bases, and 14 bases lay between the germline ends. The CDR3: CASSFGLASDTIYF. In DNA form, the CDR3 reads TGTGCCAGCAGCTTCGGCTTGGCTTCCGACACCATATATTTT.

The table lists this clone with a count of one. Here the CDR3 DNA reads TGTGCCAGCAGCGTAACCCTAGCGGGAGGGTCGGACGAGCAGTACTTC. Its translation: CASSVTLAGGSDEQYF. This chain connects TRBV9 to TRBJ2-7; 12 positions agree with TRBD2. Germline V lookup: CDR1 SGDLS, CDR2 YYNGEE. The V and J ends lost 1 base and 5 bases, in that order; junction bases with no gene match: 7. The CDR3 length is 16 residues. The full variable domain, rest sourced from reference TRBV9 and TRBJ2-7, is DSGVTQTPKHLITATGQRVTLRCSPRSGDLSVYWYQQSLDQGLQFLIQYYNGEERAKGNILERFSAQQFPDLHSELNLSSLELGDSALYFCASSVTLAGGSDEQYFGPGTRLTVT.

A remark on this clone: Other DNA sequences in the same sample also yield this CDR3. The chain uses TRBV5-1 and TRBJ2-7; TRBD1 aligns across 7 bases. This CDR3 spans 16 amino acids. With 0 bases clipped from V and 0 bases from J, the junction kept 6 bases outside the gene matches. Germline CDR1 SGHRS, CDR2 YFSETQ. CDR3 region: CASSLVVAGGSYEQYF. CDR3 nucleotide sequence: TGCGCCAGCAGCTTGGTGGTGGCAGGGGGCTCCTACGAGCAGTACTTC.

The chain is built from TRBV15 and TRBJ1-2; TRBD1 matches 9 bases. Germline loops: CDR1 LNHNV, CDR2 YYDKDF (reference sequence). The CDR3 has 19 amino acids. The V and J ends lost 0 bases and 4 bases, in that order; junction bases with no gene match: 15. CDR3 sequence: CATSRDRAGQGLLSYGYTF. For the CDR3, the DNA is TGTGCCACCAGCAGAGATCGCGCGGGACAGGGCCTTTTAAGCTATGGCTACACCTTC.

The V gene is TRBV30, the J gene TRBJ2-3, with 8 bases fitting TRBD1. The CDR3 spans 12 residues. Trimming took 2 bases from V and 11 from J; bases not matched to a gene: 6. Germline V gene data show CDR1 as GTSNPN and CDR2 as SVGIG (reference sequence). CDR3 in DNA: TGTGCCTGGAGTAAGACAGGGGACGTGCAGTATTTT. This sequence encodes CAWSKTGDVQYF.

The chain combines TRBV28 with TRBJ1-6; D is possibly TRBD1 (5 bases). Germline V gene data show CDR1 as MDHEN and CDR2 as SYDVKM. This CDR3 comprises 15 residues. Trimming took off 3 bases at V and 9 bases at J, with 15 bases between the two ends. The CDR3 loop reads CASSLGAAGGSPLHF. In DNA, the CDR3 is TGTGCCAGCAGTTTGGGTGCTGCCGGGGGTTCACCCCTCCACTTT.

This clone was counted a single time. The sample has other DNA sequences that encode this CDR3 too. The chain uses TRBV2 and TRBJ2-1, with D uncertain. V was clipped by 4 bases and J by 4 bases, with 8 bases between them. Germline V gives CDR1 SNHLY, CDR2 FYNNEI. This CDR3 is 13 amino acids long. The CDR3 region has the DNA TGTGCCAGCAGTGCCGGGCCATACAATGAGCAGTTCTTC. It yields the protein CASSAGPYNEQFF. The whole variable domain, filled in from reference TRBV2 and TRBJ2-1, reads EPEVTQTPSHQVTQMGQEVILRCVPISNHLYFYWYRQILGQKVEFLVSFYNNEISEKSEIFDDQFSVERPDGSNFTLKIRSTKLEDSAMYFCASSAGPYNEQFFGPGTRLTVL.

The chain carries TRBV5-5 and TRBJ1-2, with TRBD1 identical over 7 bases. Per germline, CDR1 SGHKS and CDR2 YYEKEE (reference sequence). The CDR3 extends over 13 amino acids. V lost 2 bases, J lost 7 bases, and 5 bases stayed unmatched. This CDR3 is CASSFEGAVGYTF. The CDR3, as DNA: TGTGCCAGCAGCTTTGAGGGGGCTGTTGGCTACACCTTC.

The chain couples TRBV15 to TRBJ2-7, with 8 bases identical to TRBD2. Unmatched junction bases numbered 6, after V lost 6 bases and J lost 2 bases. There are 14 residues in the CDR3. From germline, CDR1 is LNHNV and CDR2 YYDKDF (reference sequence). The CDR3 region is CATRGTSGPYEQYF. DNA for the CDR3: TGTGCCACCAGGGGAACTAGCGGACCCTACGAGCAGTACTTC.

This chain connects TRBV2 to TRBJ1-2; 8 positions match TRBD1. Germline V gene lookup returns CDR1 SNHLY and CDR2 FYNNEI. The junction had 10 bases not matched to a gene; V was cut back by 6 bases and J by 4 bases. The CDR3 extends over 15 amino acids. The CDR3 DNA reads TGTGCCAGCAGAGGACCGGGACAGGCGCGCTATGGCTACACCTTC. Translation: CASRGPGQARYGYTF.

This sequence joins TRBV5-1 and TRBJ1-3, with D possibly TRBD1 on 6 matching bases. There are 19 residues in the CDR3. CDR1 is SGHRS, CDR2 YFSETQ, per germline. The V end lost 5 bases, the J end lost 0 bases, and 24 bases lay between the germline ends. The CDR3 bases are TGCGCCAGCAGTGCTGGGGGGCGTGGGCAGGAACTCTCTGGAAACACCATATATTTT. Translating gives CASSAGGRGQELSGNTIYF.

This rearrangement joins TRBV4-1 to TRBJ1-4; 7 bases map to TRBD1. The CDR3 sequence is 15 residues long. CDR1 and CDR2 from the germline V gene are MGHRA and YSYEKL. J lost 4 bases, V lost 3 bases, and 5 bases had no gene match. In DNA, the CDR3 is TGCGCCAGCAGCCAGGGGGGGACAGTTAATGAAAAACTGTTTTTT. Its protein is CASSQGGTVNEKLFF.

A note on this clone: An end of the junction does not agree with germline; a read error may underlie this. The sample carries other DNA sequences with the same CDR3. The rearrangement joins TRBV19 to TRBJ1-4; 7 bases align to TRBD1. Per germline, CDR1 LNHDA and CDR2 SQIVND (reference sequence). CDR3 length: 15 residues. In DNA form, the CDR3 reads TGTGCCAGTAGTGGGACACAGGACAGGAATGAAAAATTGTTTTTT. Encoded protein: CASSGTQDRNEKLFF.